This T cell receptor (beta chain) was captured in a study of early T cells in non-severe SARS-CoV-2 infection. Study-wide context: Sequencing input comprised bulk RNA from unsorted whole blood; chain pairing was not available. The study, taken as a whole, reports: Matching against VDJdb likely underestimated virus-specific expansions, favoring anti-spike CD8.

Attachment of unique molecular identifiers to individual cDNA molecules was performed. Each CDR3 protein is one row after TCRdb ran MiXCR on the 5' RACE reads. This sample yields about 81,000 distinct CDR3 sequences, of which roughly 6% are seen a single time; less than 8% belongs to the top ten. This clonotype was picked up a small number of times. The antigen is not known. Germline V gene lookup returns CDR1 MDHEN and CDR2 SYDVKM. The V end lost 3 bases, the J end lost 3 bases, and 6 bases lay between the germline ends. The CDR3 runs to 14 residues. The chain combines TRBV28 with TRBJ1-6; D unclear. The sequence was obtained from an adult who was a healthcare worker with PCR-confirmed SARS-CoV-2 infection or an uninfected control (not recorded which). The sample comprised whole blood. For the CDR3, the DNA is TGTGCCAGCAGTTTTGAGGGCTATAATTCACCCCTCCACTTT. Translated, it gives CASSFEGYNSPLHF.